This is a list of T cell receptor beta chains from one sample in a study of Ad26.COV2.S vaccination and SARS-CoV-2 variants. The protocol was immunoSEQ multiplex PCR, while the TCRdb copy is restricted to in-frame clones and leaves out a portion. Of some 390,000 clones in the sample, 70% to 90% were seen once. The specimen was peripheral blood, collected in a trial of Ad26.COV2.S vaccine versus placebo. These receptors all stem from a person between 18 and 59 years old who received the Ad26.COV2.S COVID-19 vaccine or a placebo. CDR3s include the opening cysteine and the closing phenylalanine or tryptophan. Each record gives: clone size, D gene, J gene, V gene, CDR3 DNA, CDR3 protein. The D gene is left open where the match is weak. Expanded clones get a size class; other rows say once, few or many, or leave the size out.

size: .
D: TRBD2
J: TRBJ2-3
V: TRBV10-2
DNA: TGCGCCAGCCGATTTAGCGGGGGCACAGATACGCAGTATTTT
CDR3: CASRFSGGTDTQYF

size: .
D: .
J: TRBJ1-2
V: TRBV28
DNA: TGTGCCAGCATGGAACCGGGACAAAACTATGGCTACACCTTC
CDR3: CASMEPGQNYGYTF

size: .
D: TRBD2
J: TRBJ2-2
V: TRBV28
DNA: TGTGCCAGCAGTCTCGGACTAGCGGGAGGCCCCACCGGGGAGCTGTTTTTT
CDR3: CASSLGLAGGPTGELFF

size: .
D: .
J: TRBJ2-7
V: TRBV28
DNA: TGTGCCAGCAGTTTAGCAGGCTACGAGCAGTACTTC
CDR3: CASSLAGYEQYF

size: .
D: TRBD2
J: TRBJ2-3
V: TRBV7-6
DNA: TGTGCCAGCAGCTTGACTAGCGGGAGGGCCGGGGATACGCAGTATTTT
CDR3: CASSLTSGRAGDTQYF

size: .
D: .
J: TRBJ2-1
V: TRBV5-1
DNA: TGCGCCAGCAGCCTCAACAGCAGGGCTGAGCAGTTCTTC
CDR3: CASSLNSRAEQFF

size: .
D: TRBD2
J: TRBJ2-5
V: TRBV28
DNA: TGTGCCAGCTCTCCTCTGACTAGCTCGGAGGAGACCCAGTACTTC
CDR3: CASSPLTSSEETQYF

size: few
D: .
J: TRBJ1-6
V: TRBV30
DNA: TGTGCCTGGAGTGTACAGTATAATTCACCCCTCCACTTT
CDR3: CAWSVQYNSPLHF

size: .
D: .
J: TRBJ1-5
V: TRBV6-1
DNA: TGTGCCAGCAGTGAAGGCAGAGACTGGACCAATCAGCCCCAGCATTTT
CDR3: CASSEGRDWTNQPQHF

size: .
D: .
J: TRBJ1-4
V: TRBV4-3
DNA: TGCGCCAGCAGCCAAGATTTGGGGGGCGAGGAAAAACTGTTTTTT
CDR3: CASSQDLGGEEKLFF

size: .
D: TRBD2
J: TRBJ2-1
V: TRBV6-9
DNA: TGTGCCAGCAGCACCTCTGGACTAGCGGGAGGGTCCTACAATGAGCAGTTCTTC
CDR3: CASSTSGLAGGSYNEQFF

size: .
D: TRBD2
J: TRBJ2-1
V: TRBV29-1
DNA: TGCAGCGTTGACGGGACTAGCGGGAGGTCCTACAATGAGCAGTTCTTC
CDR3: CSVDGTSGRSYNEQFF

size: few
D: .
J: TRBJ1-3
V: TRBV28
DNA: TGTGCCAGCAGTTTATCAGGGGCCCAAGTCACCATATATTTT
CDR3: CASSLSGAQVTIYF

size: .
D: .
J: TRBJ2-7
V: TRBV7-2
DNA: TGTGCCAGCAGCTCACGACAGAGGACCTACGAGCAGTACTTC
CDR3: CASSSRQRTYEQYF

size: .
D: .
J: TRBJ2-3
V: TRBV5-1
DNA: TGCGCCAGCAGTCTAGAGCTAGCGAGAAGCACAGATACGCAGTATTTT
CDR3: CASSLELARSTDTQYF

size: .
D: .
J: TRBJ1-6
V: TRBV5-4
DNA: TGTGCCAGCAGCTCTGGGGGTTTAAATTCACCCCTCCACTTT
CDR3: CASSSGGLNSPLHF

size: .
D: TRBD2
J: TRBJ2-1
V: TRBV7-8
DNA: TGTGCCAGCAGCTTTGGACTAGCATCCTACAATGAGCAGTTCTTC
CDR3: CASSFGLASYNEQFF

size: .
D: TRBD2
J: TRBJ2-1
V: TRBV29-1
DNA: TGCAGCGGTGGGACTAGCGGGTCCCACAATGAGCAGTTCTTC
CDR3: CSGGTSGSHNEQFF

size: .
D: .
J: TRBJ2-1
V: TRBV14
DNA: TGTGCCAGCAGCCAAGAGGGGTCTGAAGTCAATAATGAGCAGTTCTTC
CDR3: CASSQEGSEVNNEQFF

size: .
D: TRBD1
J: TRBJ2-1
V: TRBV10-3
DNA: TGTGCCATCAGCCCAGGACAGGGCTACAATGAGCAGTTCTTC
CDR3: CAISPGQGYNEQFF

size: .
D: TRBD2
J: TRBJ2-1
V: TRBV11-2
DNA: TGTGCCAGCAGCTCAGGAAGATCTAGCGGAGACAATGAGCAGTTCTTC
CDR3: CASSSGRSSGDNEQFF